Below, one T cell receptor (beta chain) is given with its context. Its antigen remains unknown. Amplification used 60 Vbeta primers and 13 Jbeta primers. Assay used: immunoSEQ multiplex PCR; TCRdb lists only in-frame clones, some missing. The sample lists 170,000 or so clones; about 83% were seen once. CDR1 and CDR2 (germline): SGHAT, FQDESV (reference sequence). The CDR3 contains 15 residues. Trimming took 1 base from V and 6 from J; bases not matched to a gene: 6. The source of the sample is a study of cytomegalovirus exposure and HLA in healthy donors. Findings and caveats of the study: Researchers reported in a later analysis that common viral pathogens appeared linked to several top clusters.

This chain uses TRBV11-1 with TRBJ1-1; TRBD1 agrees at 9 bases. This TCR was recovered from a girl aged 5 to 17 in good health and CMV-seropositive. Sequenced sample: PBMCs. CDR3 bases: TGTGCCAGCAGCTTAGTTCAAGGGACAGGGTCTGAAGCTTTCTTT. As protein: CASSLVQGTGSEAFF.